This is a list of T cell receptor beta chains from one sample in a study of identifying expanded T cells in peripheral blood. The repertoire was sequenced with immunoSEQ multiplex PCR; TCRdb's copy has only in-frame clones and lacks some. The sample lists some 97,000 clones, around 90% occurring once. Sequenced input: blood. These receptors were obtained from a person aged 18-70 years in good health. Both conserved end residues are trimmed from each CDR3.

v_gene: TRBV27; j_gene: TRBJ2-6; CDR3aa: ASGGEVSSGANVLT
v_gene: TRBV6-5; j_gene: TRBJ2-2; CDR3aa: ASSQANTGELF
v_gene: TRBV5-1; j_gene: TRBJ2-6; CDR3aa: ASSLAGGYIAGANVLT
v_gene: TRBV7-9; j_gene: TRBJ1-2; CDR3aa: ASSLDAFGYT
v_gene: TRBV7-9; j_gene: TRBJ2-1; CDR3aa: ASLLGREYSYNEQF
v_gene: TRBV6-1; j_gene: TRBJ1-1; CDR3aa: ASREGRAGTEAF
v_gene: TRBV6-1; j_gene: TRBJ2-1; CDR3aa: ASSEDGYSYNEQF
v_gene: TRBV5-4; j_gene: TRBJ2-1; CDR3aa: ASSLVRLGGGNEQF
v_gene: TRBV5-1; j_gene: TRBJ1-6; CDR3aa: ASSLSGARNSPLH
v_gene: TRBV4-2; j_gene: TRBJ1-3; CDR3aa: ASSLVTGNTIY
v_gene: TRBV30; j_gene: TRBJ1-1; CDR3aa: AWSATGGYSAF
v_gene: TRBV9; j_gene: TRBJ2-2; CDR3aa: ASSVLAAGELF
v_gene: TRBV27; j_gene: TRBJ2-5; CDR3aa: ASSLGGSRETQY
v_gene: TRBV7-3; j_gene: TRBJ2-5; CDR3aa: ASSPRLAGAGNQETQY
v_gene: TRBV29-1; j_gene: TRBJ1-5; CDR3aa: SVQGVDQPQH
v_gene: TRBV5-5; j_gene: TRBJ1-4; CDR3aa: ASSSPGAGEKLF
v_gene: TRBV4-3; j_gene: TRBJ1-2; CDR3aa: ASSHDTGTGSGYT
v_gene: TRBV6-6; j_gene: TRBJ1-4; CDR3aa: ASSLYGTSKNEKLF
v_gene: TRBV10-3; j_gene: TRBJ1-4; CDR3aa: AISDGGAGNEKLF
v_gene: TRBV7-2; j_gene: TRBJ2-7; CDR3aa: ASSLGDLREQY
v_gene: TRBV5-1; j_gene: TRBJ1-1; CDR3aa: ASSLAPGSQNTEAF
v_gene: TRBV5-6; j_gene: TRBJ1-6; CDR3aa: ASSLRMAGNNSPLH
v_gene: TRBV4-3; j_gene: TRBJ1-1; CDR3aa: ASSQEPSPNTEAF
v_gene: TRBV12-5; j_gene: TRBJ2-2; CDR3aa: ASGPGQYGELF
v_gene: TRBV2; j_gene: TRBJ1-5; CDR3aa: ASSGGGGLSNQPQH
v_gene: TRBV5-1; j_gene: TRBJ1-6; CDR3aa: ASSLTQDMGHSPLH
v_gene: TRBV18; j_gene: TRBJ1-1; CDR3aa: ASSVGIGNTEAF
v_gene: TRBV5-1; j_gene: TRBJ2-2; CDR3aa: ASRLGGQGTYPGELF